The 20 T cell receptor beta chains presented below share a single source sample, sequenced in a study of blood T cell repertoires in COVID-19 (dated by TCRdb to the early 2020s). Library preparation was by the immunoSEQ multiplex PCR assay. TCRdb carries this immuneACCESS record with in-frame sequences only. Its versions omit some clonotypes, under half of them owing to an unresolved V gene in the studies checked, with the rest unexplained. The table for this sample lists around 230,000 clones; roughly 85% of them were counted only once. The ten largest clones represent roughly 5.3% of the sample. Sequenced sample: peripheral blood. These receptors all come from a man aged 50-60 years with COVID-19, enrolled during active disease.

The chain is built from TRBV5-1 and TRBJ1-3; 8 nucleotides agree with TRBD1. CDR1 SGHRS and CDR2 YFSETQ come from the germline V gene. Unmatched junction bases numbered 3, after V lost 5 bases and J lost 2 bases. The CDR3 contains 14 residues. The CDR3 coding sequence is TGCGCCAGCAGAACGACAGGGGCTGGAAACACCATATATTTT. Encoded protein: CASRTTGAGNTIYF.

This clone has a single count. The chain is built from TRBV18 and TRBJ1-6; D is undetermined. V lost 0 bases and J lost 10, with 7 bases in between. The germline V gene has CDR1 KGHSH and CDR2 LQKENI. The CDR3 loop spans 13 amino acids. The CDR3, as DNA: TGTGCCAGCTCACCACCGAGGGAATCACCCCTCCACTTT. Its protein is CASSPPRESPLHF.

The DNA for the CDR3 is TGTGCCACCAGTGCCGAGCGGGGAAACACCGGGGAGCTGTTTTTT. Encoded protein: CATSAERGNTGELFF. The gene calls are TRBV24-1 and TRBJ2-2; TRBD2 matches at 7 bases. Germline V gene lookup returns CDR1 KGHDR and CDR2 SFDVKD. Trimming at V came to 5 bases and at J to 2 bases, leaving 4 bases not matched to a gene. This CDR3 is 15 amino acids long.

The rearrangement links TRBV5-1 to TRBJ2-1, with 10 bases lining up with TRBD2. Unmatched junction bases numbered 4, after V lost 5 bases and J lost 2 bases. This CDR3 is 15 amino acids long. CDR1 is SGHRS and CDR2 is YFSETQ in the germline V gene. The CDR3 nucleotides are TGCGCCAGCAGTTTAGCGGGGGGCACCTACAATGAGCAGTTCTTC. Translated: CASSLAGGTYNEQFF.

This clone has a single count. This chain uses TRBV18 with TRBJ2-1; weak D call: TRBD2 (7 bases). V was pared by 0 bases and J by 4 bases, with 13 bases between. The germline CDR1 and CDR2 sequences are KGHSH and LQKENI. The CDR3 is 16 residues long. CDR3 nucleotides: TGTGCCAGCTCACCACCGCGGGGGCTTAATTACAATGAGCAGTTCTTC. It translates to CASSPPRGLNYNEQFF.

The V call is TRBV28, the J call TRBJ2-7; 8 bases align to TRBD1. Germline V gene lookup returns CDR1 MDHEN and CDR2 SYDVKM. The CDR3 runs to 16 residues. V trimming: 4 bases; J trimming: 2 bases; junction bases outside the gene matches: 10. CDR3 nucleotide sequence: TGTGCCAGCAGTTCTTATGGACAGGGCAATCCCTACGAGCAGTACTTC. It yields the protein CASSSYGQGNPYEQYF.

This chain connects TRBV18 to TRBJ2-1; D may be TRBD1 (5 bases). V lost 6 bases to trimming and J lost 9 bases, with 18 bases between them. The CDR3 contains 14 residues. Germline values: CDR1 KGHSH, CDR2 LQKENI. The CDR3: CASSPPLDQGEQFF. The CDR3 coding sequence is TGTGCCAGCTCTCCCCCCTTGGATCAGGGTGAGCAGTTCTTC. Full variable domain (remainder filled in from reference TRBV18 and TRBJ2-1): NAGVMQNPRHLVRRRGQEARLRCSPMKGHSHVYWYRQLPEEGLKFMVYLQKENIIDESGMPKERFSAEFPKEGPSILRIQQVVRGDSAAYFCASSPPLDQGEQFFGPGTRLTVL.

This clone was observed a single time. The chain links TRBV3-1 (or the pseudogene TRBV3-2) to TRBJ2-2; 8 nucleotides align to TRBD2. This CDR3 is built from 16 residues. The ends lost 4 bases at V and 2 bases at J; junction bases unmatched: 6. The germline V gene encodes CDR1 LGHDT and CDR2 YNNKEL (reference sequence). The CDR3 region has the DNA TGTGCCAGCAGCCGCACTAGCGGAATCAACACCGGGGAGCTGTTTTTT. Its protein product is CASSRTSGINTGELFF.

V gene TRBV7-8 combines with J gene TRBJ2-3; the match to TRBD1 covers 7 bases. Trimming removed 5 bases from V and 0 bases from J; junction bases left unmatched: 17. The germline V gene has CDR1 SGHVS and CDR2 FQNEAQ. The CDR3 has 19 amino acids. The CDR3 reads CASSELYLQGSISTDTQYF. In nucleotides, the CDR3 is TGTGCCAGCAGCGAACTTTACCTACAGGGGAGCATTAGCACAGATACGCAGTATTTT.

V gene TRBV9 combines with J gene TRBJ2-6, with 9 bases aligning to TRBD2. The V gene's germline CDR1 is SGDLS and CDR2 YYNGEE. CDR3 size: 18 residues. J was trimmed by 2 bases and V by 4 bases; bases with no gene match: 10. CDR3 sequence: CASSTPGGGGPGANVLTF. The CDR3 region has the DNA TGTGCCAGCAGCACCCCGGGCGGGGGGGGACCTGGGGCCAACGTCCTGACTTTC.

This clone was counted between two and nine times. The J gene is TRBJ2-1, the V gene TRBV4-1, with 8 bases that match TRBD2. This CDR3 comprises 16 residues. Germline V CDR1 and CDR2: MGHRA, YSYEKL. V trimming: 4 bases; J trimming: 4 bases; junction bases outside the gene matches: 9. The CDR3: CASSPRGRGVYNEQFF. CDR3 sequence (DNA): TGCGCCAGCAGCCCCCGCGGGCGGGGGGTTTACAATGAGCAGTTCTTC.

This chain connects TRBV7-9 to TRBJ1-1; D unresolved. Germline V gene data show CDR1 as SEHNR and CDR2 as FQNEAQ (reference sequence). CDR3 length: 15 residues. The V end lost 1 base, the J end lost 2 bases, and 11 bases lay between the germline ends. CDR3 amino acids: CASSLEGSPNTEAFF. CDR3 in DNA: TGTGCCAGCAGCTTAGAAGGGAGTCCTAACACTGAAGCTTTCTTT.

The chain joins TRBV5-6 to TRBJ1-2; D may be TRBD1 (5 bases). V lost 4 bases to trimming and J lost 0 bases, with 10 bases between them. Germline lookup yields CDR1 SGHDT and CDR2 YYEEEE. The CDR3 runs to 14 residues. CDR3 sequence reads: CASSPGGSNYGYTF. CDR3 bases: TGTGCCAGCAGCCCGGGGGGATCTAACTATGGCTACACCTTC.

The chain joins TRBV9 to TRBJ2-7, with 7 bases identical to TRBD1. CDR1 is SGDLS and CDR2 is YYNGEE in the germline V gene. V trimming: 0 bases; J trimming: 0 bases; junction bases outside the gene matches: 3. The CDR3 is 15 amino acids. Written as DNA, the CDR3 is TGTGCCAGCAGCGTAGGGTGGGACAGCTCCTACGAGCAGTACTTC. This encodes CASSVGWDSSYEQYF.

The J gene is TRBJ2-7, the V gene TRBV9, with 7 bases aligning to TRBD1. The CDR3 is made up of 15 amino acids. CDR1 and CDR2 (germline): SGDLS, YYNGEE. V was pared by 4 bases and J by 6 bases, with 13 bases of the junction left unmatched. CDR3 protein: CASSPHSQKGAEQYF. Written as DNA, the CDR3 is TGTGCCAGCAGCCCACACTCCCAGAAGGGGGCCGAGCAGTACTTC.

The J gene is TRBJ2-2, the V gene TRBV7-3; D not resolved. Germline V gives CDR1 SGHTA, CDR2 FQGTGA. The CDR3 runs to 13 residues. Trimming took 0 bases from V and 7 from J, leaving 6 bases between them. This chain's CDR3 is CASSLTTDGELFF. CDR3 DNA sequence: TGTGCCAGCAGCTTAACAACAGACGGGGAGCTGTTTTTT.

The V and J genes are TRBV28 and TRBJ1-2, with 7 bases matching TRBD1. The CDR3 totals 14 residues. CDR1 and CDR2 from the germline V gene are MDHEN and SYDVKM. V trimming: 7 bases; J trimming: 4 bases; junction bases outside the gene matches: 9. The CDR3 sequence: CASNTGTAIYGYTF. The CDR3 DNA reads as TGTGCCAGCAACACCGGGACAGCCATCTATGGCTACACCTTC.

The rearrangement uses TRBV5-1 and TRBJ2-6; TRBD2 aligns across 7 bases. J gave up 2 bases and V 3 bases, and 5 bases lay outside the gene matches. Germline lookup yields CDR1 SGHRS and CDR2 YFSETQ. This CDR3 comprises 16 residues. The CDR3: CASSSNAGAGANVLTF. CDR3 sequence (DNA): TGCGCCAGCAGCTCTAACGCGGGGGCTGGGGCCAACGTCCTGACTTTC.

This clone was seen only a few times. The gene calls are TRBV24-1 and TRBJ1-2, with TRBD1 as a possible D gene (6 bases). V lost 5 bases and J 4 bases, leaving 16 bases between the germline ends. The CDR3 covers 15 residues. Germline-derived CDR1 and CDR2 are KGHDR and SFDVKD. This CDR3 reads CATSGAAGEGYGYTF. The CDR3 DNA follows: TGTGCCACCAGTGGGGCCGCAGGGGAAGGCTATGGCTACACCTTC.

This chain links TRBV2 with TRBJ2-5, with a tentative D call TRBD2 (6 bases). This CDR3 is 16 amino acids long. The germline V gene encodes CDR1 SNHLY and CDR2 FYNNEI. Trimming removed 2 bases at V and 1 base at J, with 14 bases between. The CDR3 is CASSERGGYSQETQYF. The CDR3 DNA is TGTGCCAGCAGTGAACGTGGGGGGTATTCCCAAGAGACCCAGTACTTC.